The 2 T cell receptor beta chains below were found in one sample sequenced in a study of T cells after yellow fever vaccination. TCRdb fed the 5' RACE reads into MiXCR, producing one record per CDR3 protein. The table includes a few hundred thousand distinct CDR3 sequences, roughly 8.7% detected once. The starting material was PBMCs, obtained on the day of the first yellow fever vaccination. The source of these receptors is a man aged 18 to 35 who received the YFV17D yellow fever vaccine.

The chain is built from TRBV12-3 or TRBV12-4 and TRBJ2-7; the match to TRBD1 covers 9 bases. Trimming took 5 bases from V and 2 from J; bases not matched to a gene: 7. CDR3 length: 15 amino acids. For the CDR3, the DNA is TGTGCCAGCAGTGAACCGGGACAGGGAACCTACGAGCAGTACTTC. As protein: CASSEPGQGTYEQYF.

J is TRBJ2-3 and V is TRBV21-1. TRBV21-1 is reported as a pseudogene. This CDR3 is built from 12 residues. The CDR3 region is CASSKFGEAQYF. Here the CDR3 DNA reads TGTGCCAGCAGCAAGTTCGGAGAAGCGCAGTATTTT.